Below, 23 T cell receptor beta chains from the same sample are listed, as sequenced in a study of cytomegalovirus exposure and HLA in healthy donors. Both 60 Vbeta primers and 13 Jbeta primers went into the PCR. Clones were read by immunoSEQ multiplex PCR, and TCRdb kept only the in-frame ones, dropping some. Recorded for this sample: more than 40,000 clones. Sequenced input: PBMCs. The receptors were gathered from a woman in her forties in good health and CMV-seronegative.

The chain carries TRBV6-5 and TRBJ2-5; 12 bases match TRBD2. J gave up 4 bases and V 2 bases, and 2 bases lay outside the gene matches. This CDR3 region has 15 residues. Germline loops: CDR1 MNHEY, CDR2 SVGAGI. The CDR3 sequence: CASSYAGLAGETQYF. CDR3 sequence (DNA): TGTGCCAGCAGTTACGCGGGACTAGCGGGAGAGACCCAGTACTTC.

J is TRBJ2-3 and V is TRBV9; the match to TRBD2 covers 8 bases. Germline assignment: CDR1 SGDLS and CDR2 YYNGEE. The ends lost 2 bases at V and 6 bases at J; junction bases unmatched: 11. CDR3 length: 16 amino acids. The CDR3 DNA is TGTGCCAGCAGCGTGACGCCAGCGGGAGTGGTCGATACGCAGTATTTT. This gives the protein CASSVTPAGVVDTQYF.

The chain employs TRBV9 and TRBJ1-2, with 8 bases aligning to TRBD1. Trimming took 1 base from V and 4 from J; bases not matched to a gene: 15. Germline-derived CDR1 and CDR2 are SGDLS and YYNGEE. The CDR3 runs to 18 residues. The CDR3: CASSVTVRTGIRAYGYTF. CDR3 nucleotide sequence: TGTGCCAGCAGCGTAACGGTTAGGACAGGGATTCGGGCCTATGGCTACACCTTC.

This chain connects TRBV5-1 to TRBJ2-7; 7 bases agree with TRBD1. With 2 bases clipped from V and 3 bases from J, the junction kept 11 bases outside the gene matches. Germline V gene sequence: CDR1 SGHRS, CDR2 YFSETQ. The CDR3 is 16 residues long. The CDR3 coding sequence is TGCGCCAGCAGCTTCGGCGGACAGGAAATCAACTACGAGCAGTACTTC. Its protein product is CASSFGGQEINYEQYF.

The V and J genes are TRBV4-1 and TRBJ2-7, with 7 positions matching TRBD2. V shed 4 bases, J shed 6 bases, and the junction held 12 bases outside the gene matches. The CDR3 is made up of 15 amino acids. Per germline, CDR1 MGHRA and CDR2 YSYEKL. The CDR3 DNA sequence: TGCGCCAGCAGCCCCCGGCGGGAGTCCCACCTCGAGCAGTACTTC. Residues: CASSPRRESHLEQYF.

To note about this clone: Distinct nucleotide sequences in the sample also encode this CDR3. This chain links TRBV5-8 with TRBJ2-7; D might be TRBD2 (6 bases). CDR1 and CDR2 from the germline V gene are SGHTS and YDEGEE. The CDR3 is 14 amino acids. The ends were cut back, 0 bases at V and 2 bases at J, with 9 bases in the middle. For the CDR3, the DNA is TGTGCCAGCAGCTTGGTGGGACTTACCTACGAGCAGTACTTC. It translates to CASSLVGLTYEQYF.

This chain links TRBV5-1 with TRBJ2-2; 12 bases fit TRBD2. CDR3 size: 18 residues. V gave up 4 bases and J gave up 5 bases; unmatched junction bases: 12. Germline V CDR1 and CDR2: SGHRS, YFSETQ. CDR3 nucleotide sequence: TGCGCCAGCAGCCAACTAGCGGGAGGAATGTTGGGGACCGGGGAGCTGTTTTTT. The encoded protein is CASSQLAGGMLGTGELFF.

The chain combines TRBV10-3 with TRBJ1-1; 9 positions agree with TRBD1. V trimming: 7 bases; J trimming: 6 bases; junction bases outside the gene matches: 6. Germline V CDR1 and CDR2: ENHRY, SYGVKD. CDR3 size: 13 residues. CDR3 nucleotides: TGTGCCATCACCCGGGACAGGGAGGCTGAAGCTTTCTTT. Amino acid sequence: CAITRDREAEAFF.

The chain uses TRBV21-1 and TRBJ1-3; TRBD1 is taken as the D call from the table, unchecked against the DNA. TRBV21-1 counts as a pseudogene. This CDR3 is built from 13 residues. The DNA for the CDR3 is TGTGCCAGCAGCCAGACAGGCCCGAACACCATATATTTT. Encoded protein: CASSQTGPNTIYF.

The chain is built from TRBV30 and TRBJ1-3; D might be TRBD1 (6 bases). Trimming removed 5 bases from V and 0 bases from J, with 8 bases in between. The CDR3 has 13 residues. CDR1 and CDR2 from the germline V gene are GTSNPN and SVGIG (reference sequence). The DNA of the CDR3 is TGTGCCTGGGTCAGGGGCTCTGGAAACACCATATATTTT. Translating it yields CAWVRGSGNTIYF.

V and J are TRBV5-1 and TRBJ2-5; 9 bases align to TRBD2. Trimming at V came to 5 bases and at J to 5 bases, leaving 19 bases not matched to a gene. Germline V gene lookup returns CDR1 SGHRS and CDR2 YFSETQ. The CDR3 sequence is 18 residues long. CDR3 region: CASRSAQAGGLGWETQYF. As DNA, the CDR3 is TGCGCCAGCAGGTCGGCACAAGCGGGAGGCCTAGGTTGGGAGACCCAGTACTTC.

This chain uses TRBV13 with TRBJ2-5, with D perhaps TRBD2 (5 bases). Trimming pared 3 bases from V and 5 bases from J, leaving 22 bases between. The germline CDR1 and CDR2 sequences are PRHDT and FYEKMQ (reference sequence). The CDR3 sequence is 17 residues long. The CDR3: CASSFDPGGRAGETQYF. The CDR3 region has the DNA TGTGCCAGCAGCTTCGATCCCGGTGGGCGGGCCGGCGAGACCCAGTACTTC.

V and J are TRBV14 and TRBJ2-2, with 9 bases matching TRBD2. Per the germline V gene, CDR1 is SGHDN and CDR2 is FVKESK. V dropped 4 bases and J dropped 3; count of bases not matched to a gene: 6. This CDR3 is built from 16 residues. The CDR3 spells CASSLSGSGYTGELFF. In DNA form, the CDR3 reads TGTGCCAGCAGCCTTAGCGGGAGCGGGTACACCGGGGAGCTGTTTTTT.

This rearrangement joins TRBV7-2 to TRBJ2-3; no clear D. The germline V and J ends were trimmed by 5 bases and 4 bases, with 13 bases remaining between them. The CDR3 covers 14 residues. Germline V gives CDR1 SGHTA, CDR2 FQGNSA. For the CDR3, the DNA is TGTGCCAGCAGCCCGCGCGTACCCCCAGATACGCAGTATTTT. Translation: CASSPRVPPDTQYF.

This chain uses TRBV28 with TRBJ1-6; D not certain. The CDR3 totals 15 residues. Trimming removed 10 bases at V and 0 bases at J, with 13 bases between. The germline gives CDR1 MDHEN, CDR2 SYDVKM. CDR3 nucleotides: TGTGCCACAAAGACGGGTAGCTCCTATAATTCACCCCTCCACTTT. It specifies CATKTGSSYNSPLHF. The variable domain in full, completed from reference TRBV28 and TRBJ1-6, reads DVKVTQSSRYLVKRTGEKVFLECVQDMDHENMFWYRQDPGLGLRLIYFSYDVKMKEKGDIPEGYSVSREKKERFSLILESASTNQTSMYLCATKTGSSYNSPLHFGNGTRLTVT.

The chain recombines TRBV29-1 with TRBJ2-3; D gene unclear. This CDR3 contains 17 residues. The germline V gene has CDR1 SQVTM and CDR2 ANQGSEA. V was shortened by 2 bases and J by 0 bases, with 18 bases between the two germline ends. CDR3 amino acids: CSVEHLSGFASTDTQYF. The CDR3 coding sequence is TGCAGCGTTGAACACTTATCGGGTTTCGCTAGCACAGATACGCAGTATTTT.

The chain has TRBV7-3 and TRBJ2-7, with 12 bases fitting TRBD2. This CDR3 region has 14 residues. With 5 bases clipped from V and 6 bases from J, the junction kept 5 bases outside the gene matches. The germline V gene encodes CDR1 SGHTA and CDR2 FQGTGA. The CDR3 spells CASSALAGGGEQYF. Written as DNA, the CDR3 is TGTGCCAGCAGCGCGCTAGCGGGAGGGGGCGAGCAGTACTTC.

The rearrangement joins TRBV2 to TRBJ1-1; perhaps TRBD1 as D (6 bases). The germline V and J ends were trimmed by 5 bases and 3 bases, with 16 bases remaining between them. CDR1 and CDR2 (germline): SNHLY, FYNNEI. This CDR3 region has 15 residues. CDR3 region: CASSLQGIGYTEAFF. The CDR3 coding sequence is TGTGCCAGCAGTTTACAGGGAATTGGGTACACTGAAGCTTTCTTT. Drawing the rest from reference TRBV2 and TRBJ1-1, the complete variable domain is EPEVTQTPSHQVTQMGQEVILRCVPISNHLYFYWYRQILGQKVEFLVSFYNNEISEKSEIFDDQFSVERPDGSNFTLKIRSTKLEDSAMYFCASSLQGIGYTEAFFGQGTRLTVV.

The chain's CDR3 is CASKIEAGGEQYF. CDR3 coding DNA: TGTGCCAGCAAGATAGAAGCGGGAGGGGAGCAGTACTTC. The chain carries TRBV2 and TRBJ2-7; 10 nucleotides agree with TRBD2. Unmatched junction bases numbered 7, after V lost 7 bases and J lost 7 bases. Germline V gives CDR1 SNHLY, CDR2 FYNNEI. This CDR3 has 13 residues.

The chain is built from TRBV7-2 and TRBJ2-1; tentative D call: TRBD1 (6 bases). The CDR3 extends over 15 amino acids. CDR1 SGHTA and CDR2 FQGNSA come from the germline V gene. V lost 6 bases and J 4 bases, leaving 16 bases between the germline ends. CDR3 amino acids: CASRKDRTSYNEQFF. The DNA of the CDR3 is TGTGCCAGCAGGAAAGACAGGACCTCTTACAATGAGCAGTTCTTC.

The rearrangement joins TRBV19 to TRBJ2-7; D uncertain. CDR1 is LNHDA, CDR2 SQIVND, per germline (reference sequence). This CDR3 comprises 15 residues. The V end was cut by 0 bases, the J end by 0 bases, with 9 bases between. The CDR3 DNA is TGTGCCAGTAGTATAGAGGGCTCCGGCTCCTACGAGCAGTACTTC. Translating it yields CASSIEGSGSYEQYF.

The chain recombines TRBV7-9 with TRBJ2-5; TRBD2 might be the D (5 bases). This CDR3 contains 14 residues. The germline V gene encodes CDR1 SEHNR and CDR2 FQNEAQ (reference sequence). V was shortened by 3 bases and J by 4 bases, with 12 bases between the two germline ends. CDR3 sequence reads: CASSFVTAGETQYF. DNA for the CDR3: TGTGCCAGCAGCTTTGTCACGGCGGGAGAGACCCAGTACTTC.

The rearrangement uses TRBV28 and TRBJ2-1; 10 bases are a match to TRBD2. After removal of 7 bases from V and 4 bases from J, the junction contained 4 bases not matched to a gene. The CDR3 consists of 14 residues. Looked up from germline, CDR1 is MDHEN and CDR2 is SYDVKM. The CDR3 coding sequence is TGTGCCAGCATTCTGACTAGCGGGTACAATGAGCAGTTCTTC. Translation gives CASILTSGYNEQFF.